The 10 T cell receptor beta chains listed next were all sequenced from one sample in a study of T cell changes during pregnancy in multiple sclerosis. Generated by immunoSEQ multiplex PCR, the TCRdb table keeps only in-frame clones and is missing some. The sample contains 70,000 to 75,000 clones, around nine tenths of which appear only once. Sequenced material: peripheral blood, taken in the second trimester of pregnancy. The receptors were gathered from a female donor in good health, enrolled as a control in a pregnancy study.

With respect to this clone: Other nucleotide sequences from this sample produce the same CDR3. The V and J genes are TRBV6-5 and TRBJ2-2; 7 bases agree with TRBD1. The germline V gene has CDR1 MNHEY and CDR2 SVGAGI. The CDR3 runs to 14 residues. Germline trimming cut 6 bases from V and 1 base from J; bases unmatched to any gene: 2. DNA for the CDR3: TGTGCCAGCAGAAACAGGGGGAACACCGGGGAGCTGTTTTTT. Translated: CASRNRGNTGELFF.

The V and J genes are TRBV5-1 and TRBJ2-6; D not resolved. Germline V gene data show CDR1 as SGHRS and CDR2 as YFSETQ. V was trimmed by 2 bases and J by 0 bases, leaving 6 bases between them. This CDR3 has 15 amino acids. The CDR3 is CASSFLYSGANVLTF. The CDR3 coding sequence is TGCGCCAGCAGCTTCCTCTACTCTGGGGCCAACGTCCTGACTTTC. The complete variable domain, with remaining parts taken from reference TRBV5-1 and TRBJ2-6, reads KAGVTQTPRYLIKTRGQQVTLSCSPISGHRSVSWYQQTPGQGLQFLFEYFSETQRNKGNFPGRFSGRQFSNSRSEMNVSTLELGDSALYLCASSFLYSGANVLTFGAGSRLTVL.

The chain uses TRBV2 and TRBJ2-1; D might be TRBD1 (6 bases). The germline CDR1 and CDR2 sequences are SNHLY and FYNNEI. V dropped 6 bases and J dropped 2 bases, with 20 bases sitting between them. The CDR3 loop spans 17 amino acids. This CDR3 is CASSTPQWGRTYNEQFF. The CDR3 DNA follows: TGTGCCAGCAGCACCCCTCAGTGGGGGCGCACCTACAATGAGCAGTTCTTC.

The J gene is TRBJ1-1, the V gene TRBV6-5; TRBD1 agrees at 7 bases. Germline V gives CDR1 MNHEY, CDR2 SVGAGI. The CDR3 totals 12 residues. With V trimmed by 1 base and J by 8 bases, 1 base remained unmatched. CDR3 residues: CASSYLTGEAFF. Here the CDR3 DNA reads TGTGCCAGCAGTTACTTGACAGGGGAAGCTTTCTTT.

The CDR3 sequence: CASSPDRDHGYTF. The CDR3 nucleotides are TGTGCCAGCAGCCCGGACAGGGACCATGGCTACACCTTC. The chain joins TRBV7-3 to TRBJ1-2; 8 positions match TRBD1. Germline V lookup: CDR1 SGHTA, CDR2 FQGTGA. The CDR3 loop spans 13 amino acids. V gave up 5 bases and J gave up 6 bases; unmatched junction bases: 5.

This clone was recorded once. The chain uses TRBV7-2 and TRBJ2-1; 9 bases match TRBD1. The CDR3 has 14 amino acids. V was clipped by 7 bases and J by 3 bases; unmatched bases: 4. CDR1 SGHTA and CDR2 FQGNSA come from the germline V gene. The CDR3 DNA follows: TGTGCCAGCACCCGGGACAGGGACTACAATGAGCAGTTCTTC. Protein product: CASTRDRDYNEQFF.

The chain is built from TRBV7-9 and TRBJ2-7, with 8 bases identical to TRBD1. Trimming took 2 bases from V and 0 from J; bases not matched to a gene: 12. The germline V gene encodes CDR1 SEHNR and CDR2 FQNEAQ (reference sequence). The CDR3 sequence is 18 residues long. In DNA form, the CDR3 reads TGTGCCAGCAGCTTAAAATTCTTCCGGGACAGGACCTCCTACGAGCAGTACTTC. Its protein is CASSLKFFRDRTSYEQYF.

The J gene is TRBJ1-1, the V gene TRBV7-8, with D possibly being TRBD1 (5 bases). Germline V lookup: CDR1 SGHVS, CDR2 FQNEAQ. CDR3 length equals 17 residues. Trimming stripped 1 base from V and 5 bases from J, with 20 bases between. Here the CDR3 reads CASSLVADIAPRTEAFF. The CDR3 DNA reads TGTGCCAGCAGCTTAGTAGCGGACATAGCCCCTAGGACTGAAGCTTTCTTT.

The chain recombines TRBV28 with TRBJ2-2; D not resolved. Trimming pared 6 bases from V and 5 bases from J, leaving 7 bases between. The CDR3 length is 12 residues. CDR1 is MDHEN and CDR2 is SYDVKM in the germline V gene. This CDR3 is CASRRKTGELFF. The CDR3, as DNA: TGTGCCAGCAGGAGGAAAACCGGGGAGCTGTTTTTT.

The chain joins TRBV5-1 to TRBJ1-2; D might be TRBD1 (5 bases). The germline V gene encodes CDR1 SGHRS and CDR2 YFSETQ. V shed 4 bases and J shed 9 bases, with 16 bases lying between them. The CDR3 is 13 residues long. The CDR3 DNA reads TGCGCCAGCAGCCCTCTAGGGGTTAATAGCTACACCTTC. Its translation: CASSPLGVNSYTF.